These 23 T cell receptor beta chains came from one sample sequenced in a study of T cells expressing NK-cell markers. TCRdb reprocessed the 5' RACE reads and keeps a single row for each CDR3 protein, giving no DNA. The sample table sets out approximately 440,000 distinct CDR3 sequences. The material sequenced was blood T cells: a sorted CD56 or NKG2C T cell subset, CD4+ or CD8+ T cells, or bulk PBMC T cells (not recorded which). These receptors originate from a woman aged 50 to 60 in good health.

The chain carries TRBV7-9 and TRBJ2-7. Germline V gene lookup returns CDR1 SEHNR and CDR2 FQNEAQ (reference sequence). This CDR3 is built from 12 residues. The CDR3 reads CASSFFPYEQYF. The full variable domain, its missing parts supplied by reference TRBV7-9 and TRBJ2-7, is DTGVSQNPRHKITKRGQNVTFRCDPISEHNRLYWYRQTLGQGPEFLTYFQNEAQLEKSRLLSDRFSAERPKGSFSTLEIQRTEQGDSAMYLCASSFFPYEQYFGPGTRLTVT.

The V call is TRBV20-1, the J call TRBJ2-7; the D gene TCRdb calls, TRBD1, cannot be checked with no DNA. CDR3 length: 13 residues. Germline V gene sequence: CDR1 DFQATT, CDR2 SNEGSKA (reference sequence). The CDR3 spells CSARGTGTSVQYF.

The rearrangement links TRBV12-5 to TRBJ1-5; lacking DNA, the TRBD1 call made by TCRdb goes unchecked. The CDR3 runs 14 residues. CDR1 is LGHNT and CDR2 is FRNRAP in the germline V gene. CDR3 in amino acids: CASGFSGDLRPQHF.

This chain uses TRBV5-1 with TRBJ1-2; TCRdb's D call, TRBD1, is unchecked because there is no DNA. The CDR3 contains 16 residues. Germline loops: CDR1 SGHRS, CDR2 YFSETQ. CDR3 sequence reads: CASSLTTGGLYYGYTF. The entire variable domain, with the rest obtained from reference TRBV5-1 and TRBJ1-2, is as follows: KAGVTQTPRYLIKTRGQQVTLSCSPISGHRSVSWYQQTPGQGLQFLFEYFSETQRNKGNFPGRFSGRQFSNSRSEMNVSTLELGDSALYLCASSLTTGGLYYGYTFGSGTRLTVV.

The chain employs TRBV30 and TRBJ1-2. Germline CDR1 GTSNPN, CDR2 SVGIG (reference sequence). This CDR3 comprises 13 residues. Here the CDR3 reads CAWNKETNYGYTF.

The chain's CDR3 is CATSDLRGSSRAGELFF. The chain employs TRBV24-1 and TRBJ2-2; TCRdb's assignment of TRBD2 cannot be checked, as there is no DNA. The CDR3 loop spans 17 amino acids. The V gene's germline CDR1 is KGHDR and CDR2 SFDVKD.

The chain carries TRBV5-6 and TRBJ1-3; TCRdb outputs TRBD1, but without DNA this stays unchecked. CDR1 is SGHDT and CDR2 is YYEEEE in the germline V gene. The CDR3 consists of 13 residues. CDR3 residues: CASSLTGGNTIYF.

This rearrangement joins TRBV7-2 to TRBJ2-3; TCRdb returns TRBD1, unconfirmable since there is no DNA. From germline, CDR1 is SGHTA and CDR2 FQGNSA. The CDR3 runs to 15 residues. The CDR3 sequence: CASSRAGGGTDTQYF.

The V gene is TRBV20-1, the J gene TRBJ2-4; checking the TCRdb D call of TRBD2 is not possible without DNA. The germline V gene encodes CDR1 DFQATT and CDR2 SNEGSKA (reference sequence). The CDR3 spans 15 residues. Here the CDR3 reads CSAPTGLTAKNIQYF.

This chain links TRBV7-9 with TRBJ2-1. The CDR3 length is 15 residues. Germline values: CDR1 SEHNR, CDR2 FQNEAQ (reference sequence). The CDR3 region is CASSHKGFTYNEQFF.

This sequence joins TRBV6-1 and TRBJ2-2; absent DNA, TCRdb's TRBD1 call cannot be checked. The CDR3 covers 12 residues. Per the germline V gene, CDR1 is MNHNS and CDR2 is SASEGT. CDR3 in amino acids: CASIKRGGELFF.

The CDR3 loop is CASSLAGGPGNEQYF. The J gene is TRBJ2-7, the V gene TRBV5-1; TCRdb names TRBD2, which stays unverified in the absence of DNA. Per the germline V gene, CDR1 is SGHRS and CDR2 is YFSETQ. The CDR3 contains 15 residues.

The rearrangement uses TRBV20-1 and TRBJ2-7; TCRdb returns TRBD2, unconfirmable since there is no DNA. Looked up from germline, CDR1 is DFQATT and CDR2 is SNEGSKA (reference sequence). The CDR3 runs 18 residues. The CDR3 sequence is CSARGAGLAGASTYEQYF.

The CDR3 sequence is CATSRDQPSYNEQFF. The chain recombines TRBV15 with TRBJ2-1. In germline, CDR1 is LNHNV, CDR2 YYDKDF (reference sequence). The CDR3 spans 15 residues.

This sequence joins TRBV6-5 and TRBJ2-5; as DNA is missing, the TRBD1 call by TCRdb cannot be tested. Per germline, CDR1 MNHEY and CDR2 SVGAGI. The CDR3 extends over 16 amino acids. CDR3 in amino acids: CASRARGWYTGETQYF.

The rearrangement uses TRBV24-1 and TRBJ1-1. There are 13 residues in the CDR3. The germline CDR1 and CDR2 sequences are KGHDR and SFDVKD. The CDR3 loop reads CATRGLGNTEAFF.

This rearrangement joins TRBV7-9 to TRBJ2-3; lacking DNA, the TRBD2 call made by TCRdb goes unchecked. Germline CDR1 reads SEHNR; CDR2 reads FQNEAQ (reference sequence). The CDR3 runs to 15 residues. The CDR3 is CASSPTGGNTDTQYF.

CDR3 loop: CASSALSSLPFGEQYF. V gene TRBV6-6 combines with J gene TRBJ2-7; the D call from TCRdb, TRBD2, cannot be confirmed without DNA. The germline V gene encodes CDR1 MNHNY and CDR2 SVGAGI (reference sequence). The CDR3 totals 16 residues.

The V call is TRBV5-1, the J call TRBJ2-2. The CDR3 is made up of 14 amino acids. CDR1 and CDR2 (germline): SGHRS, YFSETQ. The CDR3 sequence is CASSLTMDTGELFF.

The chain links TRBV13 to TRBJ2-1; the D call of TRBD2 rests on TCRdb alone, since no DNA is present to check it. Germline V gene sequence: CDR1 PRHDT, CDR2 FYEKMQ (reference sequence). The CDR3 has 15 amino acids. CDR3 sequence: CASSLDLAGSNEQFF.

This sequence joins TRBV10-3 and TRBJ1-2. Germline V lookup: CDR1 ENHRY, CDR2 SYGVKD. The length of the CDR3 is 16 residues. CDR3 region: CAISESNPQARQGYTF.

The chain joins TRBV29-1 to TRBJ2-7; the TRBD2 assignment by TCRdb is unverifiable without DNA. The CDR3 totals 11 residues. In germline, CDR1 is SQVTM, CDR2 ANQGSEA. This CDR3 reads CSVREAVEQYF.

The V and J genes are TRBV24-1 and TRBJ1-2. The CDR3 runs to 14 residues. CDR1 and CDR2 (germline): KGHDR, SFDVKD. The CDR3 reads CATSDHEANYGYTF.